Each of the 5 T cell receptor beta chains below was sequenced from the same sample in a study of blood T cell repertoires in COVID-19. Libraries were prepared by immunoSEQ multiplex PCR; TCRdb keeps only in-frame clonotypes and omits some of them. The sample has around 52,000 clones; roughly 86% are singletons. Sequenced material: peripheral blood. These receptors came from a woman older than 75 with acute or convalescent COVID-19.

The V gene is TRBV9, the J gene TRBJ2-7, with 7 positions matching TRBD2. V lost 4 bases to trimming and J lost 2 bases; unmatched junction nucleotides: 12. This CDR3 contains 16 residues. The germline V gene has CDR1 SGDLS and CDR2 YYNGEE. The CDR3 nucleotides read TGTGCCAGCAGCTCGAGAGAGGGAGGACTAGCCTACGAGCAGTACTTC. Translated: CASSSREGGLAYEQYF.

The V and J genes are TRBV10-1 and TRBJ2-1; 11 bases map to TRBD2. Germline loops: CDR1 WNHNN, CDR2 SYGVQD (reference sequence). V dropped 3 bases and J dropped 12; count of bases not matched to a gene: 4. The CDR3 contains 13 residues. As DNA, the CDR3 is TGCGCCAGCAGTGACGGACTAGCGGGTGGGCAGTTCTTC. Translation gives CASSDGLAGGQFF.

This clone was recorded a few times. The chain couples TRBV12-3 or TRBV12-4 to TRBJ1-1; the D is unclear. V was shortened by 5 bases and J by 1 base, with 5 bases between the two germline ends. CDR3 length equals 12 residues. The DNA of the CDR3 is TGTGCCAGCAGTAAACAGAACACTGAAGCTTTCTTT. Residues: CASSKQNTEAFF.

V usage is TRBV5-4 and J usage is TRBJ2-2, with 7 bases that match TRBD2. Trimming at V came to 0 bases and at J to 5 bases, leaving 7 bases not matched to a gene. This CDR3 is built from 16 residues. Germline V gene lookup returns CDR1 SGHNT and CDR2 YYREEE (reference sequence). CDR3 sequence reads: CASSLGRGGRTGELFF. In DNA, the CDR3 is TGTGCCAGCAGCTTGGGGCGGGGCGGGAGAACCGGGGAGCTGTTTTTT.

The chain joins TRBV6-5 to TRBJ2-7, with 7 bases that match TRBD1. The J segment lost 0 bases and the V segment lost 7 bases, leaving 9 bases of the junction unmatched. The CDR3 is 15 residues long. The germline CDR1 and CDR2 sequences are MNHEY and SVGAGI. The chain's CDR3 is CASNLQGPSSYEQYF. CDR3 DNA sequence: TGTGCCAGCAACCTACAGGGGCCGTCCTCCTACGAGCAGTACTTC.